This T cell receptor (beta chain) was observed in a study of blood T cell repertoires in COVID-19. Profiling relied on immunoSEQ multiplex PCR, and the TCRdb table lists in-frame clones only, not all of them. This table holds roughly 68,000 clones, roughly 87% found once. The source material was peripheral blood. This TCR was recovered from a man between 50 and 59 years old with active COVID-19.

The CDR3 DNA reads as TGTGCCAGCAGCTTAGCGGGTCGGCAGGGGGGCTACACCTTC. Its translation is CASSLAGRQGGYTF. The chain carries TRBV7-8 and TRBJ1-2; D may be TRBD1 (6 bases). The V end was cut by 0 bases, the J end by 8 bases, with 13 bases between. The CDR3 has 14 amino acids. The germline gives CDR1 SGHVS, CDR2 FQNEAQ.